The rows below give T cell receptor beta chains drawn from one sample of a study of blood T cells in healthy people across ages. TCRdb analysed the 5' RACE reads with MiXCR anew, one entry per CDR3 protein. This sample has 1.8 million or so distinct CDR3 sequences, with about two fifths found just once. The sequencing input was blood. The receptors were gathered from a human donor in good health. Both conserved end residues are part of each CDR3. The D gene is left open where the match is weak. Size tells how often a clone was seen (once, few, many) or the class of an expanded clone, and some rows leave it out.

v_gene: TRBV9; abundance: -; j_gene: TRBJ1-2; d_gene: -; CDR3nt: TGTGCCAGCAGCTCCAAAACCGGGACCGCTGCTAACTATGGCTACACCTTC; CDR3aa: CASSSKTGTAANYGYTF
v_gene: TRBV20-1; abundance: once; j_gene: TRBJ1-4; d_gene: -; CDR3nt: TGCAGTGCTAGTCCCCGTCGGGGCGACCTGAATGAAAAACTGTTTTTT; CDR3aa: CSASPRRGDLNEKLFF
v_gene: TRBV7-2; abundance: few; j_gene: TRBJ2-1; d_gene: TRBD2; CDR3nt: TGTGCCAGCAGCTTGGTTAGCGGGGGAGAGCAGTTCTTC; CDR3aa: CASSLVSGGEQFF
v_gene: TRBV10-3; abundance: few; j_gene: TRBJ2-1; d_gene: TRBD2; CDR3nt: TGTGCCATCAAAGCGACTAGCGGGTCCAGCTCCTACAATGAGCAGTTCTTC; CDR3aa: CAIKATSGSSSYNEQFF
v_gene: TRBV7-9; abundance: -; j_gene: TRBJ2-1; d_gene: -; CDR3nt: TGTGCCAGCAGCTTTACACCTCACCAAGAGACCCAGTTCTTC; CDR3aa: CASSFTPHQETQFF
v_gene: TRBV4-3; abundance: -; j_gene: TRBJ1-2; d_gene: -; CDR3nt: TGCGCCAGCAGCCTTGGGGACCGCCAAACCTATGGCTACACCTTC; CDR3aa: CASSLGDRQTYGYTF
v_gene: TRBV7-3; abundance: few; j_gene: TRBJ1-1; d_gene: -; CDR3nt: TGTGCCAGCTGCTACAGGGCCGGTGGGCCTGAAGCTTTCTTT; CDR3aa: CASCYRAGGPEAFF
v_gene: TRBV24-1; abundance: -; j_gene: TRBJ2-1; d_gene: TRBD2; CDR3nt: TGTGCCACCAGTGACCTTAGCGGGGAGTCCTACAATGAGCAGTTCTTC; CDR3aa: CATSDLSGESYNEQFF
v_gene: TRBV5-4; abundance: -; j_gene: TRBJ1-6; d_gene: -; CDR3nt: TGTGCCAGCAGCTCAATGACCCTCGGGTCACCCCTCCACTTT; CDR3aa: CASSSMTLGSPLHF
v_gene: TRBV5-1; abundance: -; j_gene: TRBJ2-1; d_gene: -; CDR3nt: TGCGCCAGCAGCTTGGCGGGGCAATCCGGGGAGCAGTTCTTC; CDR3aa: CASSLAGQSGEQFF
v_gene: TRBV6-1; abundance: few; j_gene: TRBJ1-5; d_gene: TRBD1; CDR3nt: TGTGCCAGCAGTGAAGGGGACAGGGGAACCAATCAGCCCCAGCATTTT; CDR3aa: CASSEGDRGTNQPQHF